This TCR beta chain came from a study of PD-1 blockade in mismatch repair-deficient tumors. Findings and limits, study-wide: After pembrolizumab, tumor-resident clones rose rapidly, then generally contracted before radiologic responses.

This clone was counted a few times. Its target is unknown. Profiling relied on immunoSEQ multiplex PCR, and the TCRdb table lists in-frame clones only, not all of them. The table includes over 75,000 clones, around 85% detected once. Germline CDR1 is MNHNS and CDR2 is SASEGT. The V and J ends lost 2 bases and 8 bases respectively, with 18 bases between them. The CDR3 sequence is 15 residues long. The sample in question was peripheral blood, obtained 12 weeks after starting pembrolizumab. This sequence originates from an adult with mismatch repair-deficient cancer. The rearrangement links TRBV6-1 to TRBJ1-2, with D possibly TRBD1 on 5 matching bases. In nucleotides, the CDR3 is TGTGCCAGCAGTGAATATTTAGGGGATGGAGGCGGCTACACCTTC. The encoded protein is CASSEYLGDGGGYTF.